Detailed here is one T cell receptor beta chain. This clone was seen a few times. Its antigen is currently not known. Within one base of it there is no much larger clone, and no base qualities were kept. The CDR3 runs 12 amino acids, cysteine and phenylalanine included. Only the CDR3 region is kept as DNA, spanning 36 bases read in frame from base 1. The CDR1 and CDR2 encoded by the germline V gene (reference sequence) are SGHKS and YYEKEE. Between the V and J ends, shortened by 2 bases and 10 bases respectively, the junction contains 12 bases. The protocol used for the library was the immunoSEQ multiplex PCR assay. A mixture of 60 forward primers for TCR Vbeta segments and 13 reverse primers for TCR Jbeta segments was used in the multiplex PCR. Amplification of the CDR3 region of rearranged TCR beta genes was performed with a multiplex PCR assay on genomic DNA. The amplified TCR beta libraries were sequenced on the Illumina HiSeq System as 87-base-pair reads. Per the source publication's procedure: Across the 500 to 850 repertoires, a later analysis counted around 80 million unique TCR beta chains, roughly 11 million of which were shared by at least two donors. To remove PCR and sequencing errors, raw reads were error-corrected and collapsed into unique sequences using a nearest-neighbor algorithm that merged closely related sequences. CDR3 sequences were aligned to IMGT reference sequences to assign V, D and J gene segments. For a sequence to be retained, a match of at least six nucleotides to both a V gene segment and a J gene segment was required. Rearrangements were classified as productive when the CDR3 lacked stop codons and remained in frame with V and J, and all other rearrangements were classified as non-productive. CDR3 was defined according to IMGT convention as the region running from the second conserved V-encoded cysteine to the conserved J-encoded phenylalanine. In an earlier analysis of roughly 580 of the donors, sequences lacking an unambiguous match to a single V gene segment were excluded. In an earlier analysis of roughly 600 of the donors, a V segment was called functional when productive rearrangements were above 56.7%, and segregating when the standard deviation between donors exceeded 5%. To diagnose cytomegalovirus status from the catalog of TCR beta chain sequences, a statistical classification framework was built. In a later analysis, V and J genes were assigned by comparing TCR nucleotide sequences against IMGT/GENE-DB human TR gene sequences. The TCRdist pipeline was used in a later analysis to assign CDR3 sequences and most-parsimonious VDJ recombination scenarios. In a later analysis, each TCR beta chain was defined by its CDR3 amino acid sequence together with its V-gene family, and reads lacking a unique V-gene family were excluded. A later analysis removed 450 to 600 highly shared, low-generation-probability nucleotide sequences to deal with suspected cross-contamination and a sequencing artifact. For each public chain, a later analysis derived a clonal expansion index from normalized ranks of inferred template counts within each repertoire. A later analysis computed generation probabilities with a VDJ recombination model fitted to out-of-frame rearrangements, and checked the results against IGoR. In a later analysis, TCR-TCR, TCR-HLA and TCR-CMV co-occurrence was scored with hypergeometric tests, and a repertoire-size bias correction was applied to TCR pairs. In a later analysis, false discovery rates were estimated by permuting HLA or CMV assignments 20 times. In a later analysis, co-occurring TCRs were grouped using DBSCAN, with TCRdist sequence similarity added in when clustering inside HLA-allele-positive subsets. Co-occurrence clustering excluded repertoires with fewer than 30,000 or more than 120,000 public chains, plus five with anomalous nucleotide sharing. TCRdb carries this immuneACCESS record with in-frame sequences only. Its versions omit some clonotypes, under half of them owing to an unresolved V gene in the studies checked, with the rest unexplained. V, J and clone size are taken as reported in that table, and D and trimming were inferred from the DNA itself. This sample holds under 250,000 clones; about four fifths were observed only once. About 9.4% of the sample lies in the top ten.

This entry belongs to a study of cytomegalovirus exposure and HLA in healthy donors (dated by TCRdb to about 2017). Looking at the study overall: An earlier analysis of approximately 640 of the donors reported about 290 Gb of sequence data and around 110 million unique TCR beta sequences from about 180 million T cells. Roughly 300 gigabases of sequencing data and about 92 million unique TCR sequences made up an early release that covered approximately 650 HLA-typed donors. Of the roughly 400 genotyped donors, approximately 83% fell in the genetic ancestry cluster associated with self-reported Caucasian donors. The study aimed to test whether signatures of past pathogen exposure could be identified by cataloging public T cell receptors. Using immunosequencing, the study profiled T cell repertoires from about 610 subjects and related those repertoires to cytomegalovirus serostatus. In addition to the first cohort of 650 to 750 subjects, a separate validation cohort of approximately 130 different subjects was used. High-throughput TCR immunosequencing, statistical association of individual TCRs with disease status, and machine learning were combined to predict cytomegalovirus infection status. A later analysis re-examined previously published TCR beta repertoires from 600 to 700 donors and added high-resolution HLA genotyping to investigate patterns of TCR occurrence. Rather than drawing on any new phenotypic data, the later analysis identified candidate immune exposures from TCR beta sequences and the way those sequences occurred across donors. An earlier analysis of 587 of the donors applied high-throughput TCR beta sequencing to assess whether each TCR beta V gene segment acted as functional or pseudogenic. Donor age, sex, ethnicity and CMV serostatus were compiled together with the repertoire data. Genome-wide SNP genotypes for about 65% of the roughly 670 donors were used in a later genetic analysis, which treated that subset as a discovery cohort. Every discovery cohort repertoire had been produced on one sequencing platform. Both class I and class II loci were covered by HLA typing, at four-digit resolution. Typing coverage varied by locus: roughly 629-630 donors for A, B, C, DRB1 and DQB1; roughly 520 for DQA1; around 570 for DPA1; 400 to 480 for DPB1. Five DR-DQ haplotypes were treated as single units for association and clustering because of strong linkage in the cohort. On average, over 200,000 unique TCR beta nucleotide sequences were sequenced per donor among 300 to 500 genotyped donors of the cohort, with about 19% of those sequences being non-productive.

The investigation overall reported the following: In a later analysis, HLA-associated TCR beta chains showed more clonal expansion and lower generation probabilities than non-associated chains that were equally common. An association between a missense DCLRE1C variant and V-gene and J-gene trimming of TCR beta chains was found in a later genetic analysis and replicated in an independent cohort. In both the original and validation cohorts, the classifier was reported to diagnose cytomegalovirus status with high specificity and sensitivity. Because HLA typing was missing for some donors at each locus, association tests included only the typed subset. Only TCR beta chains were sequenced in this cohort, and the absence of alpha or paired-chain data limited detectable features. When HLA alleles, especially DR and DQ, strongly co-occurred, TCR associations were difficult to assign to individual alleles. A cluster of highly shared sequence variants was judged likely to represent a technical artifact of the sequencing pipeline. Most CMV-associated TCR beta chains appeared to be HLA-restricted in a later analysis, and the HLA associations seemed to be driven largely by CMV exposure. Most TCR sequences were observed very rarely across donors, whereas some public TCRs were present in many individuals. In a later analysis, several top co-occurrence clusters were reported to appear linked to parvovirus B19, influenza, CMV and Epstein-Barr virus. In vitro tests confirmed that three of the cytomegalovirus-associated TCR beta chains recognize cytomegalovirus antigens. A later genetic analysis reported fewer N-insertions in productive TCRs among donors in an Asian-associated ancestry cluster than the approximately 670-donor mean. The only immune exposure information available for the cohort was CMV serostatus. Roughly uniform sequencing depth across donors was assumed in presence/absence analyses, although this assumption may not hold. In a later analysis, some 18,000 TCR beta sequences were associated with specific HLA alleles at a false discovery rate of 0.05. The 87-base-pair reads could not distinguish some IMGT-functional V segments, including TRBV6-2 and TRBV6-3, so those segments were excluded. About 15 rarely observed V segments, including chromosome 9 orphons, were excluded from the earlier analysis of some 590 of the donors because counts were too low. According to the authors, the approach could potentially be generalized to other disease states and immunological phenotypes. In an earlier analysis of fewer than 750 of the donors, most TCR beta V segments were observed in productive rearrangements about 87% or about 30% of the time, broadly matching IMGT annotations. Linkage disequilibrium might explain the correlated functional status among segregating V segments, but an unknown experimental factor could not be excluded. In the study, around 160 TCR beta chains were listed as associated with cytomegalovirus. A further reported finding was that TCR beta sequences accurately predicted the HLA-A and HLA-B alleles for most subjects in the first cohort. In a later analysis, TCR association rates were found to vary across HLA loci, with the most associated TCRs seen for DRB1 alleles and the fewest for HLA-C alleles.

The cohort consisted of 666 healthy bone marrow donors. Cohort members were all nominally healthy when sampled, although unrecorded immune exposures were likely present. The donor was CMV seropositive and belonged to the group of a few hundred seropositive cohort members. Every donor gave a peripheral blood sample, and the peripheral blood mononuclear cells from that sample were used for TCR beta sequencing. The Qiagen DNeasy Blood Extraction Kit was used to extract genomic DNA from the blood cell samples. The sequencing sample was made of PBMCs. The clonotype originates from a woman aged 50 to 60 in good health and CMV-seropositive. The chain employs TRBV5-5 and TRBJ1-1; perhaps TRBD1 is the D gene, with 6 bases matching. The nucleotides read TGTGCCAGCAGCTTAAGGGGGGGTGGAGCTTTCTTT. Its protein product is CASSLRGGGAFF.